This is a list of T cell receptor beta chains from one sample in a study of T cell changes during pregnancy in multiple sclerosis. Assay: immunoSEQ multiplex PCR; the TCRdb copy retains only in-frame clones and omits some. The table lists around 71,000 clones, 92% of them singletons. The material sequenced was peripheral blood, taken after pregnancy. Receptors originate from a female donor with multiple sclerosis, enrolled in a pregnancy study. The CDR3 runs from the conserved cysteine through the conserved F or W. The D gene is left open where the match is weak. Clone size appears in some rows only: once, few, many, or a class for an expanded clone.

v_call: TRBV5-1
d_call: .
j_call: TRBJ1-4
clone_size: once
cdr3_nt: TGCGCCAGCAGCTTCCAGGGCTCAACAGGGAGAAATGAAAAACTGTTTTTT
cdr3_aa: CASSFQGSTGRNEKLFF

v_call: TRBV5-1
d_call: TRBD2
j_call: TRBJ2-3
clone_size: .
cdr3_nt: TGCGCCAGCAGCTCCCTACTAGCGGGAGATTTCGGGGATACGCAGTATTTT
cdr3_aa: CASSSLLAGDFGDTQYF

v_call: TRBV4-1
d_call: .
j_call: TRBJ1-1
clone_size: .
cdr3_nt: TGCGCCAGCAGCCACCTTACAGGGACGAACACTGAAGCTTTCTTT
cdr3_aa: CASSHLTGTNTEAFF

v_call: TRBV5-4
d_call: TRBD1
j_call: TRBJ1-5
clone_size: .
cdr3_nt: TGTGCCAGCAGCTTAGTTCCTGACAGGGGGGGCAATCAGCCCCAGCATTTT
cdr3_aa: CASSLVPDRGGNQPQHF

v_call: TRBV11-3
d_call: .
j_call: TRBJ1-1
clone_size: .
cdr3_nt: TGTGCCAGCAGCTCCGGGGAGGACACTGAAGCTTTCTTT
cdr3_aa: CASSSGEDTEAFF

v_call: TRBV5-4
d_call: .
j_call: TRBJ1-3
clone_size: .
cdr3_nt: TGTGCCAGCAGCTCACAGGGCTCTGGAAACACCATATATTTT
cdr3_aa: CASSSQGSGNTIYF

v_call: TRBV29-1
d_call: TRBD1
j_call: TRBJ2-5
clone_size: once
cdr3_nt: TGCAGCGTTGGAGGGGGACAGGAGACCCAGTACTTC
cdr3_aa: CSVGGGQETQYF

v_call: TRBV7-2
d_call: .
j_call: TRBJ2-7
clone_size: .
cdr3_nt: TGTGCCAGCAGCTTCTCGGGATCATCCTACGAGCAGTACTTC
cdr3_aa: CASSFSGSSYEQYF

v_call: TRBV6-5
d_call: .
j_call: TRBJ1-1
clone_size: .
cdr3_nt: TGTGCCAGCAGTTTTCGGTTCGGGAACACTGAAGCTTTCTTT
cdr3_aa: CASSFRFGNTEAFF

v_call: TRBV6-1
d_call: .
j_call: TRBJ2-3
clone_size: .
cdr3_nt: TGTGCCAGCAGTGAGTATGAGCTAAACTTGAATCAAGATACGCAGTATTTT
cdr3_aa: CASSEYELNLNQDTQYF

v_call: TRBV6-4
d_call: TRBD2
j_call: TRBJ2-2
clone_size: few
cdr3_nt: TGTGCCAGCAGCGGACTAGCGGACACCGGGGAGCTGTTTTTT
cdr3_aa: CASSGLADTGELFF

v_call: TRBV10-2
d_call: TRBD2
j_call: TRBJ2-1
clone_size: .
cdr3_nt: TGCGCCAGCAGTGAGTGGGGGCGAATAGCGGGAGGGCCCTTGCATGAGCAGTTCTTC
cdr3_aa: CASSEWGRIAGGPLHEQFF

v_call: TRBV10-1
d_call: .
j_call: TRBJ2-1
clone_size: .
cdr3_nt: TGCGCCAGCAGTGAACCCCCTACTAGCAATGAGCAGTTCTTC
cdr3_aa: CASSEPPTSNEQFF

v_call: TRBV11-2
d_call: .
j_call: TRBJ2-3
clone_size: .
cdr3_nt: TGTGCCAGCACCCTTAGCACAGATACGCAGTATTTT
cdr3_aa: CASTLSTDTQYF

v_call: TRBV28
d_call: .
j_call: TRBJ2-2
clone_size: .
cdr3_nt: TGTGCCATCGGGGATAGGGACACCGGGGAGCTGTTTTTT
cdr3_aa: CAIGDRDTGELFF

v_call: TRBV5-6
d_call: .
j_call: TRBJ1-1
clone_size: .
cdr3_nt: TGTGCCAGCAGCGCTCCGGGAGCGGGGACTGAAGCTTTCTTT
cdr3_aa: CASSAPGAGTEAFF

v_call: TRBV4-1
d_call: .
j_call: TRBJ2-5
clone_size: .
cdr3_nt: TGCGCCAGCAGCCAAGTAGTAGTAAGCTGGACCCAGTACTTC
cdr3_aa: CASSQVVVSWTQYF

v_call: TRBV19
d_call: TRBD1
j_call: TRBJ2-7
clone_size: .
cdr3_nt: TGTGCCAGTAGTATCTGGGCAGGGGGCTCCTACGAGCAGTACTTC
cdr3_aa: CASSIWAGGSYEQYF

v_call: TRBV30
d_call: .
j_call: TRBJ2-2
clone_size: .
cdr3_nt: TGTGCCTGGAGCAGGGGAACCGGGGAGCTGTTTTTT
cdr3_aa: CAWSRGTGELFF

v_call: TRBV19
d_call: .
j_call: TRBJ2-1
clone_size: .
cdr3_nt: TGTGCCACTTCGCCAGGTACCTACAATGAGCAGTTCTTC
cdr3_aa: CATSPGTYNEQFF

v_call: TRBV6-5
d_call: TRBD2
j_call: TRBJ2-3
clone_size: .
cdr3_nt: TGTGCCAGCAGTTTACTAGCGGGAAGTAGCACAGATACGCAGTATTTT
cdr3_aa: CASSLLAGSSTDTQYF

v_call: TRBV6-6
d_call: TRBD1
j_call: TRBJ2-6
clone_size: .
cdr3_nt: TGTGCCAGCAGCCACAGGGGAACCTCTGGGGCCAACGTCCTGACTTTC
cdr3_aa: CASSHRGTSGANVLTF

v_call: TRBV30
d_call: .
j_call: TRBJ2-1
clone_size: .
cdr3_nt: TGTGCCTGGAGTGTACGGGGGTCTCTAATCAATGAGCAGTTCTTC
cdr3_aa: CAWSVRGSLINEQFF

v_call: TRBV4-2
d_call: TRBD2
j_call: TRBJ2-1
clone_size: .
cdr3_nt: TGTGCCAGCAGCCGGATTATTGCGGGAGGGGACTACAATGAGCAGTTCTTC
cdr3_aa: CASSRIIAGGDYNEQFF

v_call: TRBV19
d_call: .
j_call: TRBJ2-7
clone_size: .
cdr3_nt: TGTGCCAGTACCGATAGAATCCTGGAGGGCGAGCAGTACTTC
cdr3_aa: CASTDRILEGEQYF

v_call: TRBV4-1
d_call: .
j_call: TRBJ1-1
clone_size: .
cdr3_nt: TGCGCCAGCAGCCGAGAACAGGTAAACACTGAAGCTTTCTTT
cdr3_aa: CASSREQVNTEAFF

v_call: TRBV7-2
d_call: .
j_call: TRBJ1-1
clone_size: .
cdr3_nt: TGTGCCACGCTAAGGGGGACGAACACTGAAGCTTTCTTT
cdr3_aa: CATLRGTNTEAFF

v_call: TRBV23-1
d_call: .
j_call: TRBJ1-2
clone_size: .
cdr3_nt: TGCGCCAGCAGTAGTCGGGGCTACACCTTC
cdr3_aa: CASSSRGYTF

v_call: TRBV5-6
d_call: TRBD2
j_call: TRBJ2-3
clone_size: .
cdr3_nt: TGTGCCAGCAGCCGAGGACTAGCGGGGTTCACAGATACGCAGTATTTT
cdr3_aa: CASSRGLAGFTDTQYF

v_call: TRBV6-6
d_call: TRBD1
j_call: TRBJ1-2
clone_size: .
cdr3_nt: TGTGCCAGCAGAAACCCAAGGGACAGTGTAGTGCATGGCTACACCTTC
cdr3_aa: CASRNPRDSVVHGYTF

v_call: TRBV20-1
d_call: .
j_call: TRBJ2-3
clone_size: .
cdr3_nt: TGCAGTGCTAGTATAGATACGCAGTATTTT
cdr3_aa: CSASIDTQYF

v_call: TRBV5-4
d_call: .
j_call: TRBJ1-5
clone_size: .
cdr3_nt: TGTGCCAGCAGTTTTGGTGGTAGACAGCCCCAGCATTTT
cdr3_aa: CASSFGGRQPQHF

v_call: TRBV28
d_call: TRBD1
j_call: TRBJ1-3
clone_size: .
cdr3_nt: TGTGCCAGCAGGACAGGGACCGGAAACACCATATATTTT
cdr3_aa: CASRTGTGNTIYF

v_call: TRBV10-3
d_call: TRBD1
j_call: TRBJ1-2
clone_size: .
cdr3_nt: TGTGCCATCAGTGCCCCAGGGGGCGATGGCTACACCTTC
cdr3_aa: CAISAPGGDGYTF

v_call: TRBV28
d_call: .
j_call: TRBJ1-5
clone_size: .
cdr3_nt: TGTGCCAGCAGTTTATGGGCAGGGGATGGTCAGCCCCAGCATTTT
cdr3_aa: CASSLWAGDGQPQHF

v_call: TRBV29-1
d_call: TRBD1
j_call: TRBJ1-1
clone_size: .
cdr3_nt: TGCAGCGCGTCAGGGGGCCGCACTGAAGCTTTCTTT
cdr3_aa: CSASGGRTEAFF

v_call: TRBV28
d_call: .
j_call: TRBJ2-7
clone_size: .
cdr3_nt: TGTGCCGGGTCCACAGGGATCGAGCAGTACTTC
cdr3_aa: CAGSTGIEQYF

v_call: TRBV19
d_call: TRBD1
j_call: TRBJ1-2
clone_size: .
cdr3_nt: TGTGCCAGTAGTACCCCTCTTCAAGGGACAGGTGGAGCGTATGGCTACACCTTC
cdr3_aa: CASSTPLQGTGGAYGYTF

v_call: TRBV30
d_call: TRBD2
j_call: TRBJ2-1
clone_size: .
cdr3_nt: TGTGCCTGGACCTACGGGACTAGCGGTAATGAGCAGTTCTTC
cdr3_aa: CAWTYGTSGNEQFF

v_call: TRBV7-2
d_call: .
j_call: TRBJ2-7
clone_size: .
cdr3_nt: TGTGCCAGCAGCAACTACAGGGATTACTCCTACGAGCAGTACTTC
cdr3_aa: CASSNYRDYSYEQYF

v_call: TRBV6-5
d_call: TRBD1
j_call: TRBJ1-2
clone_size: .
cdr3_nt: TGTGCCAGCAGTTATGGGACAGGCGCCTCCTATGGCTACACCTTC
cdr3_aa: CASSYGTGASYGYTF

v_call: TRBV5-1
d_call: .
j_call: TRBJ2-7
clone_size: .
cdr3_nt: TGCGCCAGCAGCTTGGTGGTAGGGGGGGCCTACGAGCAGTACTTC
cdr3_aa: CASSLVVGGAYEQYF

v_call: TRBV5-1
d_call: .
j_call: TRBJ1-1
clone_size: .
cdr3_nt: TGCGCCAGCAGCTTGGCTCAGGTGAACACTGAAGCTTTCTTT
cdr3_aa: CASSLAQVNTEAFF

v_call: TRBV5-1
d_call: .
j_call: TRBJ1-1
clone_size: .
cdr3_nt: TGCGCCAGCAGCCCAATCAGGGGAAAAGGGAACACTGAAGCTTTCTTT
cdr3_aa: CASSPIRGKGNTEAFF

v_call: TRBV6-1
d_call: .
j_call: TRBJ2-1
clone_size: .
cdr3_nt: TGTGCCAGCAGTGAAGGTCGGTACAATGAGCAGTTCTTC
cdr3_aa: CASSEGRYNEQFF